The 21 T cell receptor beta chains listed next were all sequenced from one sample in a study of cytomegalovirus exposure and HLA in healthy donors. PCR employed 60 Vbeta and 13 Jbeta primers. The repertoire was sequenced with immunoSEQ multiplex PCR; TCRdb's copy has only in-frame clones and lacks some. The table has about 160,000 clones, approximately 80% seen once. The specimen was PBMCs. These receptors were obtained from a woman younger than 45 in good health and CMV-seropositive.

This clone has more than one count but fewer than ten. The CDR3 DNA reads as TGCGCCAGCAGCCAGACGGGGGGCGGGGCTTCTCAGTTCTTC. This translates into CASSQTGGGASQFF. The V call is TRBV4-3, the J call TRBJ2-1; D may be TRBD2 (7 bases). Trimming took off 3 bases at V and 13 bases at J, with 19 bases between the two ends. Germline CDR1 reads LGHNA; CDR2 reads YSLEER. The CDR3 spans 14 residues.

The chain recombines TRBV25-1 with TRBJ1-1, with TRBD1 as a possible D gene (6 bases). This CDR3 spans 13 amino acids. V gave up 6 bases and J gave up 1 base, with 9 bases separating them. CDR1 and CDR2 from the germline V gene are MGHDK and SYGVNS. DNA of the CDR3: TGTGCCAGCAGCCAACAGGGGAACACTGAAGCTTTCTTT. This translates into CASSQQGNTEAFF. Combining the CDR3 with reference TRBV25-1 and TRBJ1-1 gives the whole variable domain EADIYQTPRYLVIGTGKKITLECSQTMGHDKMYWYQQDPGMELHLIHYSYGVNSTEKGDLSSESTVSRIRTEHFPLTLESARPSHTSQYLCASSQQGNTEAFFGQGTRLTVV.

This clone was found a few times. This chain links TRBV10-2 with TRBJ2-5; TRBD2 matches 11 bases. This CDR3 region has 15 residues. The germline CDR1 and CDR2 sequences are WSHSY and SAAADI. With V trimmed by 4 bases and J by 4 bases, 5 bases remained unmatched. CDR3 region: CASSALAGGLETQYF. CDR3 DNA sequence: TGCGCCAGCAGTGCCCTAGCGGGGGGATTAGAGACCCAGTACTTC.

This rearrangement joins TRBV4-2 to TRBJ2-5; 8 positions agree with TRBD2. Germline V gene sequence: CDR1 LGHNA, CDR2 YNFKEQ. The trim removed 0 bases at V and 6 bases at J, leaving 15 bases unmatched. This CDR3 spans 18 amino acids. CDR3 residues: CASSQEWTAGGSHQTQYF. In DNA form, the CDR3 reads TGTGCCAGCAGCCAAGAATGGACGGCGGGGGGATCTCACCAGACCCAGTACTTC.

In this sample, this clone turned up a few times. V and J are TRBV5-4 and TRBJ1-4; 10 bases align to TRBD1. In germline, CDR1 is SGHNT, CDR2 YYREEE (reference sequence). The ends lost 4 bases at V and 11 bases at J; junction bases unmatched: 11. CDR3 length equals 15 residues. CDR3 coding DNA: TGTGCCAGCAGCGACGGGACAGGGGCCGCAAGGAAACTGTTTTTT. Its protein is CASSDGTGAARKLFF.

This CDR3 is CASSLGQGRHYEQYF. CDR3 bases: TGCGCCAGCAGCTTGGGGCAGGGGCGCCACTACGAGCAGTACTTC. This chain links TRBV5-1 with TRBJ2-7; D may be TRBD1 (6 bases). The CDR3 runs to 15 residues. V dropped 0 bases and J dropped 3 bases, with 13 bases sitting between them. The germline V gene has CDR1 SGHRS and CDR2 YFSETQ. Looking up the rest from reference TRBV5-1 and TRBJ2-7 gives the full variable domain: KAGVTQTPRYLIKTRGQQVTLSCSPISGHRSVSWYQQTPGQGLQFLFEYFSETQRNKGNFPGRFSGRQFSNSRSEMNVSTLELGDSALYLCASSLGQGRHYEQYFGPGTRLTVT.

The chain links TRBV7-9 to TRBJ2-5; 8 bases match TRBD1. V dropped 1 base and J dropped 2; count of bases not matched to a gene: 3. The CDR3 runs 15 residues. In germline, CDR1 is SEHNR, CDR2 FQNEAQ (reference sequence). The CDR3 coding sequence is TGTGCCAGCAGCTTAGATTGGACAGGGCAAGAGACCCAGTACTTC. This gives the protein CASSLDWTGQETQYF.

This chain uses TRBV4-3 with TRBJ2-7; D uncertain. The CDR3 loop spans 13 amino acids. CDR1 is LGHNA and CDR2 is YSLEER in the germline V gene. V shed 0 bases and J shed 4 bases, with 7 bases lying between them. The CDR3 DNA is TGCGCCAGCAGCCAAGATCGGTATTACGAGCAGTACTTC. This gives the protein CASSQDRYYEQYF.

V is TRBV15 and J is TRBJ1-3, with unresolved D. CDR3 length: 18 amino acids. Germline V lookup: CDR1 LNHNV, CDR2 YYDKDF (reference sequence). Trimming took off 0 bases at V and 0 bases at J, with 15 bases between the two ends. CDR3: CATSRDRAGGYSGNTIYF. CDR3 DNA: TGTGCCACCAGCAGAGATCGCGCAGGAGGTTACTCTGGAAACACCATATATTTT. Full variable domain (remainder filled in from reference TRBV15 and TRBJ1-3): DAMVIQNPRYQVTQFGKPVTLSCSQTLNHNVMYWYQQKSSQAPKLLFHYYDKDFNNEADTPDNFQSRRPNTSFCFLDIRSPGLGDTAMYLCATSRDRAGGYSGNTIYFGEGSWLTVV.

The genes are TRBV7-6 and TRBJ2-3; the match to TRBD1 covers 7 bases. V was clipped by 5 bases and J by 6 bases; unmatched bases: 11. The CDR3 runs 15 residues. Per germline, CDR1 SGHVS and CDR2 FNYEAQ. Here the CDR3 reads CASSARDSPRDTQYF. The CDR3 coding sequence is TGTGCCAGCAGCGCCCGGGACAGCCCCCGGGATACGCAGTATTTT.

The chain joins TRBV5-1 to TRBJ2-7, with 7 bases lining up with TRBD1. The germline CDR1 and CDR2 sequences are SGHRS and YFSETQ. The CDR3 runs to 15 residues. Unmatched junction bases numbered 7, after V lost 0 bases and J lost 4 bases. The CDR3 sequence is CASSLGRGHIYEQYF. DNA for the CDR3: TGCGCCAGCAGCTTGGGAAGGGGGCATATATACGAGCAGTACTTC.

V is TRBV5-1 and J is TRBJ2-7; no clear D gene. The CDR3 consists of 14 residues. The V end lost 1 base, the J end lost 2 bases, and 10 bases lay between the germline ends. Germline assignment: CDR1 SGHRS and CDR2 YFSETQ. The DNA for the CDR3 is TGCGCCAGCAGCTTGTCTAGGCCGACCTACGAGCAGTACTTC. This sequence encodes CASSLSRPTYEQYF.

The chain combines TRBV7-9 with TRBJ2-3; no clear D. The CDR3 runs 13 residues. Trimming took off 3 bases at V and 4 bases at J, with 8 bases between the two ends. Germline V lookup: CDR1 SEHNR, CDR2 FQNEAQ (reference sequence). The CDR3: CASSFRSSDTQYF. The DNA of the CDR3 is TGTGCCAGCAGCTTTCGGAGCTCAGATACGCAGTATTTT. The whole variable domain, remainder taken from reference TRBV7-9 and TRBJ2-3, is DTGVSQNPRHKITKRGQNVTFRCDPISEHNRLYWYRQTLGQGPEFLTYFQNEAQLEKSRLLSDRFSAERPKGSFSTLEIQRTEQGDSAMYLCASSFRSSDTQYFGPGTRLTVL.

This chain joins TRBV2 and TRBJ2-1; the D gene is possibly TRBD1 (5 bases). CDR1 SNHLY and CDR2 FYNNEI come from the germline V gene. The CDR3 has 14 amino acids. V was clipped by 6 bases and J by 3 bases, with 12 bases between them. CDR3 loop: CASSAEGVYNEQFF. DNA of the CDR3: TGTGCCAGCAGCGCGGAAGGGGTCTACAATGAGCAGTTCTTC.

The rearrangement joins TRBV11-2 to TRBJ1-2; D remains ambiguous. CDR1 is SGHAT and CDR2 is FQNNGV in the germline V gene. Trimming pared 2 bases from V and 4 bases from J, leaving 11 bases between. The CDR3 spans 14 residues. The CDR3 here is CASSLTKMGYGYTF. In DNA, the CDR3 is TGTGCCAGCAGCTTAACTAAGATGGGCTATGGCTACACCTTC.

This clone was observed once. This sequence joins TRBV25-1 and TRBJ2-1; 9 nucleotides align to TRBD1. CDR3 length: 16 residues. J gave up 3 bases and V 5 bases, and 8 bases lay outside the gene matches. The V gene's germline CDR1 is MGHDK and CDR2 SYGVNS. This CDR3 is CASSRTTGGYYNEQFF. CDR3 bases: TGTGCCAGCAGTCGCACTACAGGGGGCTACTACAATGAGCAGTTCTTC. The full variable domain, in which reference TRBV25-1 and TRBJ2-1 provide the parts outside the CDR3, is EADIYQTPRYLVIGTGKKITLECSQTMGHDKMYWYQQDPGMELHLIHYSYGVNSTEKGDLSSESTVSRIRTEHFPLTLESARPSHTSQYLCASSRTTGGYYNEQFFGPGTRLTVL.

J is TRBJ1-1 and V is TRBV12-2. TRBV12-2 constitutes a pseudogene. The CDR3 loop spans 16 amino acids. DNA for the CDR3: TGTGCAAGTCGCTCGCTGTCAGGAGGAGTGAACACTGAAGCTTTCTTT. Its translation is CASRSLSGGVNTEAFF.

This chain connects TRBV19 to TRBJ1-4, with 7 bases identical to TRBD1. The CDR3 spans 14 residues. The germline gives CDR1 LNHDA, CDR2 SQIVND (reference sequence). V lost 6 bases and J lost 3; bases outside the gene matches: 4. Here the CDR3 reads CASSLGTANEKLFF. CDR3 nucleotide sequence: TGTGCCAGTAGCCTTGGGACAGCTAATGAAAAACTGTTTTTT.

In this sample, this clone turned up a few times. CDR3 loop: CASTRTSGGTGELFF. In nucleotides, the CDR3 is TGTGCCAGCACCCGGACTAGCGGTGGCACCGGGGAGCTGTTTTTT. V usage is TRBV6-5 and J usage is TRBJ2-2; TRBD2 aligns across 10 bases. Trimming removed 7 bases from V and 4 bases from J; junction bases left unmatched: 6. The CDR3 loop spans 15 amino acids. Germline assignment: CDR1 MNHEY and CDR2 SVGAGI.

J is TRBJ2-3 and V is TRBV11-3; TRBD2 matches at 7 bases. The length of the CDR3 is 14 residues. After removal of 0 bases from V and 7 bases from J, the junction contained 4 bases not matched to a gene. CDR1 is SGHNT, CDR2 YENEEA, per germline. The CDR3, as DNA: TGTGCCAGCAGCTTAGAGGGGAGCGGGAATACGCAGTATTTT. Its protein product is CASSLEGSGNTQYF.

On this clone itself: One end of the junction does not line up with germline, which may come from a read error. The chain has TRBV7-9 and TRBJ1-2; TRBD1 is a possible D gene (5 bases). The CDR3 length is 13 residues. CDR1 is SEHNR, CDR2 FQNEAQ, per germline (reference sequence). Written as DNA, the CDR3 is TGTTCCAGCAGGGCGGGGCTTAACTATGGCTACACCTTC. Its protein product is CSSRAGLNYGYTF.